The rows below give T cell receptor beta chains drawn from one sample of a study of cytomegalovirus exposure and HLA in healthy donors. Clones were read by immunoSEQ multiplex PCR, and TCRdb kept only the in-frame ones, dropping some. The sample contains roughly 100,000 clones, roughly 79% of which appear only once. Sample: PBMCs. These receptors were collected from a woman aged 40 to 49 in good health and CMV-seronegative. Both conserved end residues are part of each CDR3. A D gene is named only where the DNA matches it firmly. The size of a clone is reported for some rows only, either as once, few or many, or as a class for expanded clones.

>-|TRBJ2-3|TRBV4-1|TRBD2
TGCGCCAGCAGCCAACTCACCACCAGCGGGGGTGATGATACGCAGTATTTT
CASSQLTTSGGDDTQYF
>-|TRBJ1-5|TRBV2|TRBD1
TGTGCCAGCAGTGTAGAAGGGGGCGGTCAGCCCCAGCATTTT
CASSVEGGGQPQHF
>-|TRBJ2-3|TRBV5-4|TRBD2
TGTGCCAGCAGCCCTAGCGGGGGCATAAGCACAGATACGCAGTATTTT
CASSPSGGISTDTQYF
>once|TRBJ1-2|TRBV6-4|TRBD1
TGTGCCAGCACCCCAGACAGGGGGCTCGGTGGCTACACCTTC
CASTPDRGLGGYTF
>few|TRBJ2-1|TRBV7-9|-
TGTGCCAGCAGCGGGGCTCCCGACTCCTACAATGAGCAGTTCTTC
CASSGAPDSYNEQFF
>-|TRBJ1-4|TRBV5-4|-
TGTGCCAGCAGCGAGGGGACTGTGCTCCGTGAAAAACTGTTTTTT
CASSEGTVLREKLFF
>-|TRBJ1-5|TRBV19|-
TGTGCCAGTAGTATAGGAAGCGCGGGGAGCAATCAGCCCCAGCATTTT
CASSIGSAGSNQPQHF
>once|TRBJ2-7|TRBV4-2|TRBD2
TGTGCCAGCAGCCAAGATCATCGACTAGCGGGGGACGAAGGGGGAGAGCAGTACTTC
CASSQDHRLAGDEGGEQYF
>-|TRBJ1-1|TRBV29-1|-
TGCAGCGTTGCAGGGCAGACTGAAGCTTTCTTT
CSVAGQTEAFF
>few|TRBJ1-1|TRBV19|TRBD1
TGTGCCAGTAGTATGACAGGGACGGGTACTGAAGCTTTCTTT
CASSMTGTGTEAFF
>-|TRBJ2-7|TRBV6-5|TRBD1
TGCGCCAGCTCCCAGGGGGCCTCCTACGAGCAGTACTTC
CASSQGASYEQYF
>-|TRBJ2-7|TRBV4-1|TRBD1
TGCGCCAGCAGCCAAGCCAAGGACAGGGGCGTCCACGAGCAGTACTTC
CASSQAKDRGVHEQYF
>few|TRBJ2-7|TRBV10-2|TRBD1
TGCGCCAGCAGTGAGGGGACAGGGGACGAGCAGTACTTC
CASSEGTGDEQYF
>few|TRBJ1-5|TRBV25-1|-
TGTGCCAGCAGTGAATCAGGGATTGGCCAGCCCCAGCATTTT
CASSESGIGQPQHF
>-|TRBJ2-5|TRBV9|-
TGTGCCAGCAGCGTCGAGGACGGGGGAGAGACCCAGTACTTC
CASSVEDGGETQYF
>-|TRBJ2-7|TRBV2|-
TGTGCCAGCAGTGATGGTCCAGGGGCTACCTACGAGCAGTACTTC
CASSDGPGATYEQYF